Listed below are T cell receptor beta chains from one sample, sequenced in a study of T cell responses to AZD1222 COVID-19 vaccine. The method was immunoSEQ multiplex PCR; TCRdb's version includes in-frame clones alone and lacks a portion of them. The sample lists more than 100,000 clones; around 92% were seen once. The sample in question was peripheral blood, obtained on day 0 of AZD1222 vaccination. The source of these receptors is an adult in good health. The CDR3 runs from the conserved cysteine through the conserved F or W. Fields, in order: D gene, J gene, V gene, clone size, CDR3 protein, CDR3 DNA. A D gene is named only where the DNA matches it firmly. Not every row has a clone size; where given, it reads once, few, many or a size class.

- | TRBJ1-4 | TRBV3-1/TRBV3-2 | - | CASSQDDGGKEKLFF | TGTGCCAGCAGCCAAGACGATGGGGGGAAGGAAAAACTGTTTTTT
- | TRBJ1-2 | TRBV19 | - | CASSDATYGYTF | TGTGCCAGTAGCGACGCGACCTATGGCTACACCTTC
- | TRBJ1-2 | TRBV7-6 | - | CASRPIGDGGYTF | TGTGCCAGCAGGCCAATAGGGGATGGTGGCTACACCTTC
- | TRBJ2-1 | TRBV5-1 | - | CASSLGGERNEQFF | TGCGCCAGCAGCTTGGGGGGAGAACGCAATGAGCAGTTCTTC
TRBD2 | TRBJ2-1 | TRBV7-9 | - | CASSLGTSGSQQFF | TGTGCCAGCAGCTTGGGGACTAGCGGGAGCCAGCAGTTCTTC
TRBD1 | TRBJ1-3 | TRBV12-3/TRBV12-4 | - | CASSRTGGNTIYF | TGTGCCAGCAGTCGGACAGGGGGAAACACCATATATTTT
- | TRBJ1-2 | TRBV5-6 | - | CASSLLTENYGYTF | TGTGCCAGCAGTTTGCTCACGGAAAACTATGGCTACACCTTC
- | TRBJ2-5 | TRBV18 | few | CASSLETPRGTQYF | TGTGCCAGCTCACTAGAGACACCCAGGGGGACCCAGTACTTC
TRBD2 | TRBJ2-5 | TRBV15 | - | CATSRTGTSGSETQYF | TGTGCCACCAGCAGAACCGGGACTAGCGGGTCGGAGACCCAGTACTTC
- | TRBJ2-6 | TRBV15 | many | CATSTVSSWEISGANVLTF | TGTGCCACCAGCACTGTTTCGTCTTGGGAGATATCTGGGGCCAACGTCCTGACTTTC
- | TRBJ2-5 | TRBV15 | - | CATSRDRGPSWETQYF | TGTGCCACCAGCAGAGATAGGGGACCTAGTTGGGAGACCCAGTACTTC
- | TRBJ2-1 | TRBV11-2 | - | CASSFELQINEQFF | TGTGCCAGCAGCTTCGAACTACAAATAAATGAGCAGTTCTTC
TRBD2 | TRBJ2-1 | TRBV2 | many | CASGTSGINEQFF | TGTGCCAGCGGGACTAGCGGGATAAATGAGCAGTTCTTC
- | TRBJ1-3 | TRBV29-1 | - | CSVVTAGNTIYF | TGCAGCGTTGTTACAGCTGGAAACACCATATATTTT
- | TRBJ1-1 | TRBV10-3 | - | CAISGGGLTEAFF | TGTGCCATCAGTGGTGGGGGGCTCACTGAAGCTTTCTTT
- | TRBJ1-3 | TRBV2 | - | CASKAGSSGNTIYF | TGTGCCAGCAAGGCAGGGAGTAGTGGAAACACCATATATTTT
- | TRBJ2-7 | TRBV28 | - | CASSPTGTTHEQYF | TGTGCCAGCAGTCCTACGGGCACGACCCACGAGCAGTACTTC
- | TRBJ1-2 | TRBV5-1 | - | CASSLVGPPGGYTF | TGCGCCAGCAGCCTTGTGGGACCACCGGGTGGCTACACCTTC
- | TRBJ1-2 | TRBV7-8 | once | CASSSEGDYGYTF | TGTGCCAGCAGCTCGGAGGGTGACTATGGCTACACCTTC
TRBD1 | TRBJ2-3 | TRBV5-8 | - | CASSQGTGLGTDTQYF | TGTGCCAGCAGCCAGGGGACAGGGCTGGGCACAGATACGCAGTATTTT
- | TRBJ2-3 | TRBV11-2 | - | CASSLKPTDTQYF | TGTGCCAGCAGCTTAAAACCCACAGATACGCAGTATTTT
TRBD2 | TRBJ2-1 | TRBV11-2 | - | CASSPQGLAGGSYNEQFF | TGTGCCAGCAGCCCCCAGGGACTAGCGGGAGGATCCTACAATGAGCAGTTCTTC
TRBD1 | TRBJ1-5 | TRBV28 | - | CASSLGLTGLGQPQHF | TGTGCCAGCAGTTTAGGCCTGACAGGGCTAGGGCAGCCCCAGCATTTT
TRBD1 | TRBJ2-3 | TRBV27 | - | CASRETYGTGGQGGTDTQYF | TGTGCCAGCAGGGAAACCTACGGGACAGGCGGTCAGGGTGGCACAGATACGCAGTATTTT
TRBD1 | TRBJ1-3 | TRBV10-3 | - | CAISGTAGNTIYF | TGTGCCATCAGCGGGACAGCTGGAAACACCATATATTTT
- | TRBJ2-7 | TRBV4-1 | - | CASSQGAGTYSYEQYF | TGCGCCAGCAGCCAAGGGGCAGGAACCTACTCCTACGAGCAGTACTTC
- | TRBJ2-3 | TRBV24-1 | few | CATSGRTVITSDTQYF | TGTGCCACCAGTGGGAGGACGGTCATCACTTCGGATACGCAGTATTTT
TRBD1 | TRBJ1-1 | TRBV7-2 | - | CASSRRDRGFANTEAFF | TGTGCCAGCAGCAGGCGGGACAGGGGGTTTGCGAACACTGAAGCTTTCTTT
- | TRBJ2-1 | TRBV27 | few | CASGSQSYNEQFF | TGTGCCAGCGGGTCCCAGAGTTATAATGAGCAGTTCTTC
- | TRBJ1-1 | TRBV18 | - | CASSPGQLLNTEAFF | TGTGCCAGCTCCCCCGGACAGCTACTGAACACTGAAGCTTTCTTT
- | TRBJ2-1 | TRBV4-1 | - | CASSQDNTYNEQFF | TGCGCCAGCAGCCAAGATAACACTTACAATGAGCAGTTCTTC
- | TRBJ2-3 | TRBV4-1 | - | CASSASGGTDTQYF | TGCGCCAGCAGCGCATCGGGGGGCACAGATACGCAGTATTTT
- | TRBJ2-3 | TRBV6-5 | - | CASKHVPDTQYF | TGTGCCAGCAAGCATGTTCCAGATACGCAGTATTTT
- | TRBJ2-3 | TRBV7-9 | - | CASSIPRDTSTDTQYF | TGTGCCAGCAGTATCCCTCGGGACACAAGCACAGATACGCAGTATTTT
- | TRBJ1-1 | TRBV2 | - | CASSDGGKNTEAFF | TGTGCCAGCAGTGATGGGGGGAAGAACACTGAAGCTTTCTTT
- | TRBJ1-5 | TRBV6-1 | - | CASSEEGLSNQPQHF | TGTGCCAGCAGTGAAGAGGGGCTTAGCAATCAGCCCCAGCATTTT
- | TRBJ1-2 | TRBV6-5 | - | CASSYYRNYGYTF | TGTGCCAGCAGTTACTACAGGAACTATGGCTACACCTTC
- | TRBJ1-1 | TRBV25-1 | - | CASSYRGTEAFF | TGTGCCAGCAGCTACAGAGGGACTGAAGCTTTCTTT
TRBD1 | TRBJ1-6 | TRBV9 | - | CASSGRNPDRGESYNSPLHF | TGTGCCAGCAGCGGACGAAACCCAGACAGGGGGGAGTCCTATAATTCACCCCTCCACTTT
- | TRBJ1-1 | TRBV3-1/TRBV3-2 | - | CASSPYDFDTEAFF | TGTGCCAGCAGCCCCTATGATTTTGACACTGAAGCTTTCTTT
- | TRBJ1-5 | TRBV19 | - | CASSMRFTGSNQPQHF | TGTGCCAGTAGTATGAGGTTTACCGGTAGCAATCAGCCCCAGCATTTT
TRBD1 | TRBJ1-5 | TRBV27 | - | CASSRTGRNQPQHF | TGTGCCAGCAGTCGGACAGGGCGCAATCAGCCCCAGCATTTT
- | TRBJ1-4 | TRBV2 | - | CASSEALSDRATTNEKLFF | TGTGCCAGCAGTGAAGCGCTTTCGGACAGAGCTACAACTAATGAAAAACTGTTTTTT
TRBD1 | TRBJ2-7 | TRBV6-5 | - | CASSYGRTGKSEQYF | TGTGCCAGCAGTTACGGGAGGACAGGGAAATCCGAGCAGTACTTC
- | TRBJ1-2 | TRBV5-6 | - | CASSLGATDYGYTF | TGTGCCAGCAGCTTGGGGGCGACCGACTATGGCTACACCTTC
- | TRBJ1-5 | TRBV5-6 | - | CASSSRDQPQHF | TGTGCCAGCAGCAGCAGGGATCAGCCCCAGCATTTT